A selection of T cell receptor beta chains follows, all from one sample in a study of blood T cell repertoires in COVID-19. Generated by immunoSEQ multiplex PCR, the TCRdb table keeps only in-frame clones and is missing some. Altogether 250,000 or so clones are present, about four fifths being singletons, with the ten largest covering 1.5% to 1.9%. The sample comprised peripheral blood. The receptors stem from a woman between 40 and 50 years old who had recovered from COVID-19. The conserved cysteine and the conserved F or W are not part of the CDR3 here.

cdr3_aa: ASSKRWSGNTEAF
v_call: TRBV14

cdr3_aa: ASSQPPNRDTGDEQY
v_call: TRBV6-6

cdr3_aa: ASSQGRAGAEY
v_call: TRBV3-1/TRBV3-2

cdr3_aa: ASSLTADTQY
v_call: TRBV19

cdr3_aa: ASSIAWTGELF
v_call: TRBV2

cdr3_aa: ASSFLSLQGSTGELF
v_call: TRBV5-1

cdr3_aa: AWNEGGVRSPLH
v_call: TRBV30

cdr3_aa: ASSQPTGIAKNIQY
v_call: TRBV7-9

cdr3_aa: ASSQASTGLDGYT
v_call: TRBV3-1/TRBV3-2

cdr3_aa: ASSSRRTIQETQY
v_call: TRBV11-2

cdr3_aa: ASSPYDRAEDGYT
v_call: TRBV18

cdr3_aa: ASSHGRSLEAF
v_call: TRBV3-1/TRBV3-2

cdr3_aa: ASSSLAGGPVSEQF
v_call: TRBV11-3